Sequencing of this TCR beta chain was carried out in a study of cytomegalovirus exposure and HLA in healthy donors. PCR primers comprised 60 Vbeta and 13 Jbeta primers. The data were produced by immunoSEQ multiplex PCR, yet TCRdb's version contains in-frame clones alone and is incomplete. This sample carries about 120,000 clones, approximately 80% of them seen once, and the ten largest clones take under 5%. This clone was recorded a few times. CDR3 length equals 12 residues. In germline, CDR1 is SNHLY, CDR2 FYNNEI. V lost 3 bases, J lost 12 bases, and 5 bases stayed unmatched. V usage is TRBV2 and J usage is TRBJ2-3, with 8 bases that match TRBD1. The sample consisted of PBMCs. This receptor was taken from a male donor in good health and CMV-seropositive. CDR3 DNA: TGTGCCAGCAGTGATATAGGACAGGGCCAGTATTTT. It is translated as CASSDIGQGQYF.